These 15 T cell receptor beta chains came from one sample sequenced in a study of beta chain features in type 1 diabetes. Study results and caveats: For Type 1 diabetes patients, all four CD4+ subsets carried TCRB CDR3s that were moderately but significantly shorter.

Expressed TCRB transcripts were sequenced because the isolated RNA had all been reverse transcribed beforehand. Clones were sequenced by immunoSEQ multiplex PCR, and TCRdb holds only the in-frame ones, with some missing. Of almost 350,000 clones in the sample, roughly a tenth were seen once. These receptors' targets are unknown. The specimen was central memory CD4+ T cells from blood. These receptors originate from a man in his thirties or forties with type 1 diabetes.

This clone was observed a few times. The rearrangement joins TRBV6-6 to TRBJ2-3, with 7 bases aligning to TRBD2. Germline trimming cut 6 bases from V and 3 bases from J; bases unmatched to any gene: 6. The CDR3 spans 14 residues. Germline V CDR1 and CDR2: MNHNY, SVGAGI (reference sequence). The CDR3 DNA follows: TGTGCCAGCAGCTCCAGCGGGGTGACAGATACGCAGTATTTT. Translating gives CASSSSGVTDTQYF.

This clone has only a few counts. The genes are TRBV5-8 and TRBJ2-1, with D unclear. The CDR3 consists of 12 residues. The germline CDR1 and CDR2 sequences are SGHTS and YDEGEE. V was shortened by 1 base and J by 6 bases, with 5 bases between the two germline ends. Here the CDR3 reads CASSLSANEQFF. CDR3 bases: TGTGCCAGCAGCTTGAGTGCCAATGAGCAGTTCTTC.

Many counts were recorded for this clone. This chain links TRBV5-6 with TRBJ2-3; 10 bases map to TRBD2. V lost 1 base and J lost 1; bases outside the gene matches: 9. The V gene's germline CDR1 is SGHDT and CDR2 YYEEEE. This CDR3 contains 18 residues. The CDR3 spells CASSLLSGGTSRTDTQYF. DNA for the CDR3: TGTGCCAGCAGCTTGCTTAGCGGGGGGACGTCCCGCACAGATACGCAGTATTTT.

This clone was counted many times. The chain links TRBV7-9 to TRBJ2-5, with D unclear. Germline-derived CDR1 and CDR2 are SEHNR and FQNEAQ (reference sequence). This CDR3 has 13 amino acids. The V end was cut by 2 bases, the J end by 4 bases, with 8 bases between. CDR3 bases: TGTGCCAGCAGCTTATCCTCGGCAGAGACCCAGTACTTC. This sequence encodes CASSLSSAETQYF.

V gene TRBV7-2 combines with J gene TRBJ2-2, with no clear D. V was shortened by 5 bases and J by 2 bases, with 9 bases between the two germline ends. Germline lookup yields CDR1 SGHTA and CDR2 FQGNSA. The CDR3 is 14 residues long. CDR3: CASSHGYNTGELFF. The CDR3 DNA is TGTGCCAGCAGCCACGGATATAACACCGGGGAGCTGTTTTTT.

The J gene is TRBJ1-5, the V gene TRBV7-2; maybe TRBD1 (5 bases). The CDR3 has 15 amino acids. Trimming left V 1 base short and J 3 bases short, with 10 bases between. CDR1 is SGHTA, CDR2 FQGNSA, per germline. CDR3 in DNA: TGTGCCAGCAGCTTAGGGCAGGGCCCCAATCAGCCCCAGCATTTT. Translating gives CASSLGQGPNQPQHF. Together with reference TRBV7-2 and TRBJ1-5, the CDR3 gives the full variable domain: GAGVSQSPSNKVTEKGKDVELRCDPISGHTALYWYRQSLGQGLEFLIYFQGNSAPDKSGLPSDRFSAERTGGSVSTLTIQRTQQEDSAVYLCASSLGQGPNQPQHFGDGTRLSIL.

This chain links TRBV7-2 with TRBJ2-6, with 8 bases matching TRBD1. V shed 0 bases, J shed 7 bases, and the junction held 2 bases outside the gene matches. Germline-derived CDR1 and CDR2 are SGHTA and FQGNSA. This CDR3 has 15 residues. The CDR3 DNA follows: TGTGCCAGCAGCTTAGCGCAGGGGGCAGCCAACGTCCTGACTTTC. Its translation is CASSLAQGAANVLTF.

This clone was picked up many times. The chain couples TRBV23-1 to TRBJ1-2, with 10 bases matching TRBD1. TRBV23-1 is noted as an ORF with a role that remains uncertain. This CDR3 spans 14 amino acids. The junction had 10 bases not matched to a gene; V was cut back by 8 bases and J by 7 bases. CDR3 sequence: CASGGQGSVGGYTF. CDR3 bases: TGCGCCAGCGGGGGACAGGGGTCGGTAGGTGGCTACACCTTC.

This clone was observed a few times. The V gene is TRBV7-2, the J gene TRBJ2-2; tentative D call: TRBD2 (6 bases). This CDR3 has 14 amino acids. V was shortened by 4 bases and J by 4 bases, with 10 bases between the two germline ends. From germline, CDR1 is SGHTA and CDR2 FQGNSA. The CDR3 reads CASSSGLFTGELFF. CDR3 coding DNA: TGTGCCAGCAGCTCGGGACTCTTCACCGGGGAGCTGTTTTTT.

This clone was recorded a few times. The V gene is TRBV18, the J gene TRBJ2-7; TRBD1 agrees at 7 bases. The junction had 3 bases not matched to a gene; V was cut back by 0 bases and J by 1 base. The CDR3 length is 15 residues. Germline V CDR1 and CDR2: KGHSH, LQKENI. CDR3 loop: CASSPPGQYSYEQYF. As DNA, the CDR3 is TGTGCCAGCTCACCACCGGGACAGTATTCCTACGAGCAGTACTTC.

This clone was counted between two and nine times. This chain links TRBV5-1 with TRBJ1-1; the D gene is possibly TRBD1 (5 bases). Per germline, CDR1 SGHRS and CDR2 YFSETQ. The CDR3 consists of 16 residues. The V end lost 0 bases, the J end lost 3 bases, and 15 bases lay between the germline ends. CDR3 amino acids: CASSLASGPGDTEAFF. CDR3 nucleotide sequence: TGCGCCAGCAGCTTGGCCTCGGGGCCTGGGGACACTGAAGCTTTCTTT.

This clone was counted many times. This chain joins TRBV13 and TRBJ2-7; D is unclear. The germline gives CDR1 PRHDT, CDR2 FYEKMQ (reference sequence). The CDR3 runs 14 residues. V lost 4 bases and J 3 bases, leaving 13 bases between the germline ends. The CDR3 DNA reads as TGTGCCAGCAGCTCCCGTAGGCCCGTCTACGAGCAGTACTTC. It codes for CASSSRRPVYEQYF.

This clone occurred once. The chain uses TRBV27 and TRBJ2-2; no definite D call. Looked up from germline, CDR1 is MNHEY and CDR2 is SMNVEV (reference sequence). Between the trimmed V and J ends, which lost 3 bases and 2 bases, there was a span of 10 bases. The CDR3 is made up of 15 amino acids. The CDR3 nucleotides are TGTGCCAGCAGTTTGATGGGTATTAACACCGGGGAGCTGTTTTTT. It codes for CASSLMGINTGELFF.

This clone has a count of ten or more. The chain combines TRBV11-2 with TRBJ1-2, with D unresolved. The CDR3 covers 15 residues. V lost 6 bases, J lost 0 bases, and 14 bases lay in between. Per the germline V gene, CDR1 is SGHAT and CDR2 is FQNNGV. CDR3 nucleotides: TGTGCCAGCAGTACATCCGGGATCCCTAACTATGGCTACACCTTC. Its protein is CASSTSGIPNYGYTF.

This clone was found a few times. The CDR3 loop reads CASTTPTTGLYGYTF. CDR3 DNA: TGTGCCAGCACCACCCCCACGACAGGCCTCTATGGCTACACCTTC. The rearrangement links TRBV5-6 to TRBJ1-2, with a weak D call TRBD1 (6 bases). V was shortened by 6 bases and J by 4 bases, with 19 bases between the two germline ends. The CDR3 covers 15 residues. Germline V CDR1 and CDR2: SGHDT, YYEEEE.